A single sample is the source of the 7 T cell receptor beta chains below, sequenced in a study of blood T cell repertoires in COVID-19 (dated by TCRdb to 2019 to 2021). The method was the immunoSEQ multiplex PCR assay. TCRdb provides this immuneACCESS table in a form limited to in-frame rearrangements. Some clones are lacking; in checked studies, under half of them reflect an unresolved V gene, and why the rest are absent is not known. The sample contains hundreds of thousands of clones, about 88% of them found a single time. Around 13% of the sample rests with the top ten. The sequencing sample was made of peripheral blood. These receptors originate from a woman in her 70s with COVID-19, enrolled during active disease.

The chain uses TRBV28 and TRBJ1-6; D gene unclear. The CDR3 sequence is 14 residues long. V was trimmed by 10 bases and J by 7 bases, leaving 17 bases between them. CDR1 is MDHEN and CDR2 is SYDVKM in the germline V gene. The chain's CDR3 is CANKGRAGNSPLHF. The CDR3 DNA sequence: TGTGCCAACAAGGGCCGGGCGGGGAATTCACCCCTCCACTTT. The full variable domain, in which reference TRBV28 and TRBJ1-6 provide the parts outside the CDR3, is DVKVTQSSRYLVKRTGEKVFLECVQDMDHENMFWYRQDPGLGLRLIYFSYDVKMKEKGDIPEGYSVSREKKERFSLILESASTNQTSMYLCANKGRAGNSPLHFGNGTRLTVT.

The rearrangement links TRBV19 to TRBJ1-4; 9 nucleotides agree with TRBD1. Germline assignment: CDR1 LNHDA and CDR2 SQIVND (reference sequence). Trimming cost V 7 bases and J 2 bases; bases outside gene matches: 11. CDR3 length: 17 residues. Here the CDR3 DNA reads TGTGCCAGTACCATCGCCGGGACAGGGTTGACTAATGAAAAACTGTTTTTT. The encoded protein is CASTIAGTGLTNEKLFF. Based on the CDR3 plus reference TRBV19 and TRBJ1-4, the full variable domain is DGGITQSPKYLFRKEGQNVTLSCEQNLNHDAMYWYRQDPGQGLRLIYYSQIVNDFQKGDIAEGYSVSREKKESFPLTVTSAQKNPTAFYLCASTIAGTGLTNEKLFFGSGTQLSVL.

The V call is TRBV6-1, the J call TRBJ2-5; 8 nucleotides line up with TRBD1. CDR1 MNHNS and CDR2 SASEGT come from the germline V gene. The ends lost 0 bases at V and 5 bases at J; junction bases unmatched: 5. This CDR3 region has 15 residues. The CDR3 DNA reads as TGTGCCAGCAGTGAAGCGCAGGGGGCAGGGGAGACCCAGTACTTC. Translating gives CASSEAQGAGETQYF.

This chain's CDR3 is CASSLQTFAEQYF. The DNA of the CDR3 is TGCGCCAGCAGCTTGCAAACATTCGCAGAGCAGTACTTC. The chain employs TRBV5-1 and TRBJ2-7; no definite D call. Germline values: CDR1 SGHRS, CDR2 YFSETQ. The CDR3 totals 13 residues. The V gene lost 1 base and the J gene lost 7 bases, with 12 bases spanning the gap.

The chain is built from TRBV5-1 and TRBJ2-5; perhaps TRBD2 as D (5 bases). Trimming pared 5 bases from V and 2 bases from J, leaving 19 bases between. The germline V gene has CDR1 SGHRS and CDR2 YFSETQ. CDR3 size: 16 residues. The CDR3 sequence: CASRREMKPFQETQYF. The CDR3 DNA reads TGCGCCAGCAGGAGGGAGATGAAGCCCTTTCAAGAGACCCAGTACTTC. Using reference TRBV5-1 and TRBJ2-5 for the parts outside the CDR3, the full variable domain is KAGVTQTPRYLIKTRGQQVTLSCSPISGHRSVSWYQQTPGQGLQFLFEYFSETQRNKGNFPGRFSGRQFSNSRSEMNVSTLELGDSALYLCASRREMKPFQETQYFGPGTRLLVL.

This clone was observed a handful of times. CDR3 nucleotides: TGTGCCAGCAGCCAAGTATCAGGGTACACTGAAGCTTTCTTT. It translates to CASSQVSGYTEAFF. The V gene is TRBV14, the J gene TRBJ1-1; possibly TRBD1 for D (5 bases). V was clipped by 1 base and J by 3 bases, with 9 bases between them. The length of the CDR3 is 14 residues. CDR1 SGHDN and CDR2 FVKESK come from the germline V gene.

The chain joins TRBV18 to TRBJ2-1; a possible D gene is TRBD2 (7 bases). This CDR3 spans 16 amino acids. Per the germline V gene, CDR1 is KGHSH and CDR2 is LQKENI. V lost 0 bases and J 9 bases, leaving 18 bases between the germline ends. CDR3 residues: CASSPPSIQGGSEQFF. The CDR3 DNA sequence: TGTGCCAGCTCACCACCGTCTATACAGGGAGGGAGTGAGCAGTTCTTC.